This T cell receptor (beta chain) was documented in a study of control samples from healthy donors and cancer patients. TCRdb's table, derived via immunoSEQ multiplex PCR, lists solely in-frame clones and lacks some. The sample contains about 14,000 clones, around 77% of which appear only once. The CDR3 runs 14 residues. Germline V CDR1 and CDR2: KGHSH, LQKENI. The ends were cut back, 1 base at V and 3 bases at J, with 8 bases in the middle. The sample consisted of formalin-fixed, paraffin-embedded tissue. The chain uses TRBV18 and TRBJ2-3, with D uncertain. This clonotype was sampled from a female donor with lung cancer. CDR3 loop: CASSPLTATDTQYF. The CDR3 coding sequence is TGTGCCAGCTCACCACTAACAGCGACAGATACGCAGTATTTT.